A few counts support the clone carrying this TCR beta chain. Its matching antigen is unknown. The sample comes from a study of T cells after yellow fever vaccination. In TCRdb, the 5' RACE reads were re-called with MiXCR into one record per CDR3 protein. The repertoire holds 400,000 to 450,000 distinct CDR3 sequences, about 19% seen once, with roughly 19% in the top ten. Germline CDR1 SGHTA, CDR2 FQGNSA. With 6 bases clipped from V and 7 bases from J, the junction kept 5 bases outside the gene matches. The CDR3 totals 12 residues. Whole-study findings and limits: Post-booster samples contained most primary-vaccination clones (more than 95% CD4, around 90% CD8).

The chain couples TRBV7-2 to TRBJ1-1, with 7 bases that match TRBD1. The sequences come from PBMCs, collected before the yellow fever booster vaccination. This receptor was taken from a man aged 18 to 30 who received the YFV17D yellow fever vaccine. In nucleotides, the CDR3 is TGTGCCAGCAGTCGACAGGGATTTGAAGCTTTCTTT. It is translated as CASSRQGFEAFF.